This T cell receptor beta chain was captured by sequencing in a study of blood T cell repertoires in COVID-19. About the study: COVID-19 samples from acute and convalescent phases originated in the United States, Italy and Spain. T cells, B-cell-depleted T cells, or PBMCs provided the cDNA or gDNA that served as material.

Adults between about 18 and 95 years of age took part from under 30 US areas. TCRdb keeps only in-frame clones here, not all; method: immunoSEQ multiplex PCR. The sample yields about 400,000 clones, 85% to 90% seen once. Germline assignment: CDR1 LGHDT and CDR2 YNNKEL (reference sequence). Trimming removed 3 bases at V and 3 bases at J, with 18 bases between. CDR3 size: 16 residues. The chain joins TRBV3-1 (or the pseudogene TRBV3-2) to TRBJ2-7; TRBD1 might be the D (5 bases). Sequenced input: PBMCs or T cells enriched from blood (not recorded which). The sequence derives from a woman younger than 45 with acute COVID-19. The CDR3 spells CASSQSYVRQSYEQYF. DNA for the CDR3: TGTGCCAGCAGCCAGTCGTATGTGAGACAGAGCTACGAGCAGTACTTC.